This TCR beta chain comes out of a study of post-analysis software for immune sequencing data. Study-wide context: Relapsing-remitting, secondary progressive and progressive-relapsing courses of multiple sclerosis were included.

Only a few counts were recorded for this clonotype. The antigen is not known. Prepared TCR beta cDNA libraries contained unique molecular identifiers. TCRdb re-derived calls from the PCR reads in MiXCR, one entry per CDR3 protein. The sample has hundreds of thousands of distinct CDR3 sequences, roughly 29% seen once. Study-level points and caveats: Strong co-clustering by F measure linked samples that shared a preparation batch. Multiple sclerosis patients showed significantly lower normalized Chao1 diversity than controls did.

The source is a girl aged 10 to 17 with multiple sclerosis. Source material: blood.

The CDR3 is CASSLASKGEQFF. In nucleotides, the CDR3 is TGTGCCAGCAGTTTAGCTAGCAAGGGTGAGCAGTTCTTC. V usage is TRBV27 and J usage is TRBJ2-1; a weak D match, TRBD2 (5 bases). The CDR3 spans 13 residues. V lost 2 bases and J lost 9, with 11 bases in between. Germline values: CDR1 MNHEY, CDR2 SMNVEV (reference sequence).